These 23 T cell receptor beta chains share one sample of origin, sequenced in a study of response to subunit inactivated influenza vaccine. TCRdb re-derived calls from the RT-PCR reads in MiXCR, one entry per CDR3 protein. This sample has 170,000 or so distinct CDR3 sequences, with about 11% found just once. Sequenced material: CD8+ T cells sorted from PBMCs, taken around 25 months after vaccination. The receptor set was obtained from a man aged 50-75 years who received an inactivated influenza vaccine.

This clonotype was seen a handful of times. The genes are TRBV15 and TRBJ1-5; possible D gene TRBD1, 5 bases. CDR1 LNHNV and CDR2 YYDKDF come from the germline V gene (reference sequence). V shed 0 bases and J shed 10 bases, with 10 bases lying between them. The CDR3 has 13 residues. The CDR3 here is CATSREYRPPQHF. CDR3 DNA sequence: TGTGCCACCAGCAGAGAGTACAGGCCACCCCAGCATTTT.

The CDR3 spells CASSLGGLAGATLSYEQYF. The CDR3 nucleotides are TGTGCCAGCAGCTTAGGGGGACTAGCGGGAGCCACTCTATCCTACGAGCAGTACTTC. The chain combines TRBV11-2 with TRBJ2-7; TRBD2 aligns across 14 bases. Germline CDR1 SGHAT, CDR2 FQNNGV. The CDR3 spans 19 residues. The J segment lost 1 base and the V segment lost 1 base, leaving 9 bases of the junction unmatched.

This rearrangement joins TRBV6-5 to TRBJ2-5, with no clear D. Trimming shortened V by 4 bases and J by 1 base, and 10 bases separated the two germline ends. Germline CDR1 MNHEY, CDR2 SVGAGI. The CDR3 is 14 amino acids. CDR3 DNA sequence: TGTGCCAGCAGTTGGACCGCCACCCAAGAGACCCAGTACTTC. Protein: CASSWTATQETQYF.

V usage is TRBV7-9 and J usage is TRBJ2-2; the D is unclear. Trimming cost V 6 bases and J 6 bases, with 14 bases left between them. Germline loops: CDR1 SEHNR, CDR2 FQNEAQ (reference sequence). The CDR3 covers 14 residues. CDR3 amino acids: CASSDGRFAGELFF. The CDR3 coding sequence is TGTGCCAGCAGTGACGGACGGTTCGCCGGGGAGCTGTTTTTT.

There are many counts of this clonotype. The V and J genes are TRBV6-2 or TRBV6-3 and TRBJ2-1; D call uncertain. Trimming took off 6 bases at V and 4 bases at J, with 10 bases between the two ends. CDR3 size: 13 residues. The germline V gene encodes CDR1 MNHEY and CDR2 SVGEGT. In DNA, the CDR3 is TGTGCCAGCAGCCCCACCGCTTACAATGAGCAGTTCTTC. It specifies CASSPTAYNEQFF.

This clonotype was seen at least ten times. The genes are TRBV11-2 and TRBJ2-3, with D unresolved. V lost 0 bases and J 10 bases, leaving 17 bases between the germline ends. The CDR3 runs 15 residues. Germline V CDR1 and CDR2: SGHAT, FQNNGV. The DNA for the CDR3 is TGTGCCAGCAGCTTAGATCAACCCAGGCAATGGTCGCAGTATTTT. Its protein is CASSLDQPRQWSQYF. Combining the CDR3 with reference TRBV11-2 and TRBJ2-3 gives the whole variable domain EAGVAQSPRYKIIEKRQSVAFWCNPISGHATLYWYQQILGQGPKLLIQFQNNGVVDDSQLPKDRFSAERLKGVDSTLKIQPAKLEDSAVYLCASSLDQPRQWSQYFGPGTRLTVL.

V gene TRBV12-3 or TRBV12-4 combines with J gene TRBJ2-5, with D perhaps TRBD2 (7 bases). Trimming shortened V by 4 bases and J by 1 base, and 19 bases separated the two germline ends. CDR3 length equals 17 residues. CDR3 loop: CASSSRGGRGPQETQYF. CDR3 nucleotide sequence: TGTGCCAGCAGTTCTCGCGGGGGACGGGGGCCCCAAGAGACCCAGTACTTC.

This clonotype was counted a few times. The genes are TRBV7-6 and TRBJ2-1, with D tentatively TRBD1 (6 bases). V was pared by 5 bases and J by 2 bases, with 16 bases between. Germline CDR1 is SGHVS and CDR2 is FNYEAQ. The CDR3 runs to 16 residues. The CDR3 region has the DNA TGTGCCAGCAGCCCTTCAGGGGACCCAGCCTACAATGAGCAGTTCTTC. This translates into CASSPSGDPAYNEQFF.

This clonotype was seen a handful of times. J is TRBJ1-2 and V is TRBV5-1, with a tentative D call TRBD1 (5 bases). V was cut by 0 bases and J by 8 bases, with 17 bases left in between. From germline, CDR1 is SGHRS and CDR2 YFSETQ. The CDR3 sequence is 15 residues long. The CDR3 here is CASSLASGTAFGYTF. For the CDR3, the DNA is TGCGCCAGCAGCTTGGCTTCCGGGACGGCTTTCGGCTACACCTTC.

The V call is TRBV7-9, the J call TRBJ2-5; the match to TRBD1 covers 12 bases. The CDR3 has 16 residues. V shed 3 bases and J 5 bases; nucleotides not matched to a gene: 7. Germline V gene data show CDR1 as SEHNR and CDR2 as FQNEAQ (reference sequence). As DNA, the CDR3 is TGTGCCAGCAGCTTCCTCGGGACAGGGGGCCGGGAGACCCAGTACTTC. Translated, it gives CASSFLGTGGRETQYF.

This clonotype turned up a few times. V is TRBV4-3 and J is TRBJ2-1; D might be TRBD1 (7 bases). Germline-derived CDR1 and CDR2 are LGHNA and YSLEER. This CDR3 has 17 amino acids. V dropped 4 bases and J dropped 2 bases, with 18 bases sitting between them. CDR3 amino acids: CASSPGGGGHPYNEQFF. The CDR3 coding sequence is TGCGCCAGCAGCCCCGGTGGAGGGGGCCATCCCTACAATGAGCAGTTCTTC.

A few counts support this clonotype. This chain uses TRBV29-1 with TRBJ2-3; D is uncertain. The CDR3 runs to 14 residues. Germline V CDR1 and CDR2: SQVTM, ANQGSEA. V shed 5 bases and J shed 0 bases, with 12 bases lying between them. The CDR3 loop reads CSVTPGSSTDTQYF. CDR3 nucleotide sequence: TGCAGCGTTACCCCCGGGTCTAGCACAGATACGCAGTATTTT.

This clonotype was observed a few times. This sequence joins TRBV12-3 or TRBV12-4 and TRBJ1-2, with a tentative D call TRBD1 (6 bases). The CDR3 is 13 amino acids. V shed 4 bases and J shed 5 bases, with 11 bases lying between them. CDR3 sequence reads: CASSSTGRYGYTF. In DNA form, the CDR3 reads TGTGCCAGCAGTTCGACAGGCCGATATGGCTACACCTTC.

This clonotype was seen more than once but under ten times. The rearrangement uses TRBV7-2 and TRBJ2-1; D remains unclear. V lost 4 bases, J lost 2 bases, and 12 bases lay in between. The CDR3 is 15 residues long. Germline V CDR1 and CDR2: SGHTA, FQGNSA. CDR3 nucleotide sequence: TGTGCCAGCAGCTCGTCCCTGAGAGCCTACAATGAGCAGTTCTTC. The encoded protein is CASSSSLRAYNEQFF.

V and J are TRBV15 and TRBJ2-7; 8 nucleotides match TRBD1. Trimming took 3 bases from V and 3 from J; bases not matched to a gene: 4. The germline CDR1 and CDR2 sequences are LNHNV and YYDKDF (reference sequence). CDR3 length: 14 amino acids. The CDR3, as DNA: TGTGCCACCAGCAGTTTACAGGGGGTCTACGAGCAGTACTTC. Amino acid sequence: CATSSLQGVYEQYF.

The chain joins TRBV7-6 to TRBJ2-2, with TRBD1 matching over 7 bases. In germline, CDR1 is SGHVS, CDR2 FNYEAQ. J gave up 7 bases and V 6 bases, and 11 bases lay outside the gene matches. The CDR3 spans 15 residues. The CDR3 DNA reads TGTGCCAGCAGTAGGGACAGCCTGGAAGGCGGGGAGCTGTTTTTT. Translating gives CASSRDSLEGGELFF.

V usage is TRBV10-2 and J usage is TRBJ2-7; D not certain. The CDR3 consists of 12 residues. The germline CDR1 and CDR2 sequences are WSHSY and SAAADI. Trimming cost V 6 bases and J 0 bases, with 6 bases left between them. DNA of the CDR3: TGCGCCAGCAGGATAAGCTCCTACGAGCAGTACTTC. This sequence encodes CASRISSYEQYF.

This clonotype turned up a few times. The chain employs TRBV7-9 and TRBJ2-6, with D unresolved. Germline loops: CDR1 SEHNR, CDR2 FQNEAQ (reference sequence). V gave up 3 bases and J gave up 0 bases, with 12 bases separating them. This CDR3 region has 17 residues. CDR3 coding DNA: TGTGCCAGCAGCTTTGTGTCCCTGCTCTCTGGGGCCAACGTCCTGACTTTC. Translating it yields CASSFVSLLSGANVLTF.

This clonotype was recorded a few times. CDR3 region: CASRRDFPGELFF. Here the CDR3 DNA reads TGTGCCAGCAGAAGGGACTTTCCCGGGGAGCTGTTTTTT. The chain uses TRBV7-3 and TRBJ2-2, with D perhaps TRBD2 (6 bases). Trimming shortened V by 6 bases and J by 6 bases, and 11 bases separated the two germline ends. The CDR3 extends over 13 amino acids. In germline, CDR1 is SGHTA, CDR2 FQGTGA.

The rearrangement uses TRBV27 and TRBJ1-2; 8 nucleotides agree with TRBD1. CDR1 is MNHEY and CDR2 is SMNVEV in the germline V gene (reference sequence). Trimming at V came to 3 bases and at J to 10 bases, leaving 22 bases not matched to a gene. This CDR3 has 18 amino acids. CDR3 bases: TGTGCCAGCAGTTTCACCCCATTAACCCCCTCGACAGGGGAGGACTACACCTTC. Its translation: CASSFTPLTPSTGEDYTF.

The CDR3 protein is CASSSLAEGTQYF. The CDR3 bases are TGTGCCAGCAGCTCGCTAGCCGAAGGAACCCAGTACTTC. The chain is built from TRBV5-6 and TRBJ2-5; possibly TRBD2 for D (5 bases). Germline assignment: CDR1 SGHDT and CDR2 YYEEEE. The CDR3 sequence is 13 residues long. Trimming took 3 bases from V and 8 from J, leaving 14 bases between them.

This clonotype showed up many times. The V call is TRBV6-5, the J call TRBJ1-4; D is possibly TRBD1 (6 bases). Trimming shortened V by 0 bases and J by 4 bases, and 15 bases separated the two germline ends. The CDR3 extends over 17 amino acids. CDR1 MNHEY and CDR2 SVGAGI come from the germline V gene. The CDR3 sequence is CASSYSGGHSGNEKLFF. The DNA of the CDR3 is TGTGCCAGCAGTTACTCCGGGGGGCACTCCGGTAATGAAAAACTGTTTTTT.

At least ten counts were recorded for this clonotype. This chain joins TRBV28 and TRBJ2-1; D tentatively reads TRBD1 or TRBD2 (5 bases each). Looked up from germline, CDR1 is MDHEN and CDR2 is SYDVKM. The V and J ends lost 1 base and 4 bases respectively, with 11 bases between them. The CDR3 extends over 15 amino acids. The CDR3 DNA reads TGTGCCAGCAGTTTATCCGGGACCCTATACAATGAGCAGTTCTTC. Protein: CASSLSGTLYNEQFF.